Included here is one TCR beta chain sequence, with context. The second PCR ran 7 to 11 cycles with a sample-barcoded 5' primer and J-beta primers. MiXCR, run by TCRdb on the 5' RACE reads, gives a single entry per CDR3 protein. The data hold 1.5 million to 2 million distinct CDR3 sequences, with around half observed a single time. The sample originates from a study of blood T cells in healthy people across ages. The CDR3 is 16 amino acids. Per the germline V gene, CDR1 is SGHDN and CDR2 is FVKESK. Between the trimmed V and J ends, which lost 3 bases and 2 bases, there was a span of 16 bases. The sequence was obtained from a woman in her thirties or forties in good health. Specimen: blood. This chain links TRBV14 with TRBJ1-2, with a tentative D call TRBD1 (5 bases). CDR3 sequence reads: CASSQDKKTDNYGYTF. The CDR3 coding sequence is TGTGCCAGCAGCCAGGACAAGAAGACAGACAACTATGGCTACACCTTC.